These 8 T cell receptor beta chains originate from one sample sequenced in a study of T cells in Graves' hyperthyroidism and ophthalmopathy. Template material for amplifying TCR beta CDR3 regions consisted of RNA transcripts. RT-PCR in the first round (using the HTBI primer set) targeted the TCR CDR3. TCRdb called the multiplex PCR reads again in MiXCR, with one record for every CDR3 protein. The top ten hold about an eighth of the sample, which has hundreds of thousands of distinct CDR3 sequences, around 15% seen once. The sequenced sample was blood. The receptors here all came from a woman aged 45-65 years with Graves' ophthalmopathy.

This clonotype was observed many times. The chain carries TRBV24-1 and TRBJ2-1; no reliable D call. Trimming took off 5 bases at V and 2 bases at J, with 15 bases between the two ends. The CDR3 covers 16 residues. The germline V gene encodes CDR1 KGHDR and CDR2 SFDVKD. CDR3 sequence reads: CATSAVWADPYNEQFF. In DNA form, the CDR3 reads TGTGCCACCAGTGCTGTATGGGCGGATCCCTACAATGAGCAGTTCTTC.

The chain combines TRBV5-1 with TRBJ2-5; TRBD1 matches at 7 bases. CDR3 size: 14 residues. CDR1 is SGHRS, CDR2 YFSETQ, per germline. V was pared by 6 bases and J by 3 bases, with 8 bases of the junction left unmatched. CDR3 region: CASKKDRDEETQYF. The CDR3 DNA sequence: TGCGCCAGCAAAAAAGACAGGGACGAAGAGACCCAGTACTTC. Full variable domain (rest looked up from reference TRBV5-1 and TRBJ2-5): KAGVTQTPRYLIKTRGQQVTLSCSPISGHRSVSWYQQTPGQGLQFLFEYFSETQRNKGNFPGRFSGRQFSNSRSEMNVSTLELGDSALYLCASKKDRDEETQYFGPGTRLLVL.

The chain couples TRBV3-1 to TRBJ2-1, with D perhaps assigned TRBD1 or TRBD2 (5 bases each). The CDR3 covers 16 residues. Looked up from germline, CDR1 is LGHDT and CDR2 is YNNKEL (reference sequence). V lost 2 bases and J 5 bases, leaving 16 bases between the germline ends. For the CDR3, the DNA is TGTGCCAGCAGCCAATCCCTTGGGACCAAGAACAATGAGCAGTTCTTC. It translates to CASSQSLGTKNNEQFF.

This clonotype appeared many times. The gene calls are TRBV3-1 and TRBJ1-2; D may be TRBD1 (5 bases). CDR1 and CDR2 (germline): LGHDT, YNNKEL (reference sequence). This CDR3 has 14 residues. V dropped 1 base and J dropped 6 bases, with 12 bases sitting between them. The CDR3 sequence: CASSQVAGKNGYTF. CDR3 coding DNA: TGTGCCAGCAGCCAAGTTGCAGGGAAGAATGGCTACACCTTC. The complete variable domain, with remaining parts taken from reference TRBV3-1 and TRBJ1-2, reads DTAVSQTPKYLVTQMGNDKSIKCEQNLGHDTMYWYKQDSKKFLKIMFSYNNKELIINETVPNRFSPKSPDKAHLNLHINSLELGDSAVYFCASSQVAGKNGYTFGSGTRLTVV.

This clonotype has only a few counts. V gene TRBV18 combines with J gene TRBJ2-2, with TRBD1 matching 9 bases. CDR1 is KGHSH and CDR2 is LQKENI in the germline V gene. The junction had 5 bases not matched to a gene; V was cut back by 3 bases and J by 6 bases. The CDR3 sequence is 15 residues long. This chain's CDR3 is CASSPGQGRAGELFF. The CDR3 bases are TGTGCCAGCTCACCGGGACAGGGTAGAGCCGGGGAGCTGTTTTTT.

This sequence joins TRBV5-4 and TRBJ2-5, with unresolved D. CDR3 size: 14 residues. Germline-derived CDR1 and CDR2 are SGHNT and YYREEE (reference sequence). V was shortened by 2 bases and J by 2 bases, with 10 bases between the two germline ends. In DNA, the CDR3 is TGTGCCAGCAGCTTAAGGTTAGGGCAAGAGACCCAGTACTTC. Protein: CASSLRLGQETQYF.

This clonotype has only a few counts. The chain links TRBV6-1 to TRBJ2-1; 9 nucleotides match TRBD1. With V trimmed by 6 bases and J by 7 bases, 10 bases remained unmatched. The CDR3 is made up of 15 amino acids. Germline loops: CDR1 MNHNS, CDR2 SASEGT. The DNA for the CDR3 is TGTGCCAGCAGCGCACCGGGACAGGGAGGGAATGAGCAGTTCTTC. Translated: CASSAPGQGGNEQFF.

Comments on this clonotype: A much larger clone lies a single base off, so this may be a read error. V is TRBV7-6 and J is TRBJ2-3, with D maybe TRBD1 (5 bases). V lost 5 bases and J lost 2, with 14 bases in between. The CDR3 loop spans 15 amino acids. Germline V lookup: CDR1 SGHVS, CDR2 FNYEAQ. In DNA form, the CDR3 reads TGTGCCAGCAGCCAACGGACACCTAACACAGATACGCAGTATTTT. It yields the protein CASSQRTPNTDTQYF. Full variable domain (rest looked up from reference TRBV7-6 and TRBJ2-3): GAGVSQSPRYKVTKRGQDVALRCDPISGHVSLYWYRQALGQGPEFLTYFNYEAQQDKSGLPNDRFSAERPEGSISTLTIQRTEQRDSAMYRCASSQRTPNTDTQYFGPGTRLTVL.